Only one count was recorded for the clone carrying this T cell receptor beta chain. This sample was taken from a study of shared T cell receptors in the human thymus. Sequencing was performed with immunoSEQ multiplex PCR; in TCRdb, only in-frame clones are kept and a portion is missing. The table records some 760,000 clones, roughly 88% of them present only once. Germline-derived CDR1 and CDR2 are SEHNR and FQNEAQ (reference sequence). The V end was cut by 5 bases, the J end by 0 bases, with 14 bases between. The length of the CDR3 is 16 residues. Separately, the same data were catalogued under a study of human thymus T cells. This second report adds: Donation was from healthy Finnish infants who were having corrective surgery that addressed congenital heart defects. In corrective heart surgery, resections were taken, and these provided the thymus tissue. Thymic and blood repertoires showed apparently biased V and J gene usage. In unrelated individuals, thymic repertoires overlapped highly, according to related research.

Source material: thymocytes. This receptor was obtained from a girl in the first two years of life with a congenital heart defect. This rearrangement joins TRBV7-9 to TRBJ2-4; weak D call: TRBD1 (6 bases). The CDR3 region has the DNA TGTGCCAGCAGCCATCGACAGGACAGAGCCAAAAACATTCAGTACTTC. Translated: CASSHRQDRAKNIQYF.